This passage covers 22 T cell receptor beta chains from one sample sequenced in a study of T cell responses to AZD1222 COVID-19 vaccine. Measured with immunoSEQ multiplex PCR; TCRdb has only the in-frame clones, and not every one. The data contain about 160,000 clones, 92% of them singletons. Sequencing used peripheral blood, obtained 28 days after the second AZD1222 dose. Source of these receptors: an adult who received the AZD1222 COVID-19 vaccine.

The V and J genes are TRBV28 and TRBJ2-3; D unresolved. CDR3 length: 14 residues. Germline CDR1 MDHEN, CDR2 SYDVKM. V lost 1 base, J lost 3 bases, and 8 bases lay in between. CDR3 residues: CASSLFRPTDTQYF. The CDR3 DNA reads as TGTGCCAGCAGTTTATTCAGGCCAACAGATACGCAGTATTTT.

This sequence joins TRBV10-2 and TRBJ2-5; no definite D call. V was cut by 3 bases and J by 5 bases, with 4 bases left in between. The V gene's germline CDR1 is WSHSY and CDR2 SAAADI. This CDR3 region has 11 residues. The CDR3 bases are TGCGCCAGCAGTGATTGGGAGACCCAGTACTTC. It codes for CASSDWETQYF.

This rearrangement joins TRBV5-1 to TRBJ2-3; the D is unclear. This CDR3 is built from 12 residues. Trimming stripped 1 base from V and 5 bases from J, with 5 bases between. Per germline, CDR1 SGHRS and CDR2 YFSETQ. CDR3 coding DNA: TGCGCCAGCAGCTTGTTTCAAGATACGCAGTATTTT. It codes for CASSLFQDTQYF.

The rearrangement joins TRBV18 to TRBJ2-2, with D hard to call. The V gene's germline CDR1 is KGHSH and CDR2 LQKENI. The V end was cut by 4 bases, the J end by 1 base, with 13 bases between. The CDR3 has 16 residues. CDR3 sequence reads: CASSRYSPRNTGELFF. The CDR3 nucleotides are TGTGCCAGCTCACGGTACAGCCCCAGGAACACCGGGGAGCTGTTTTTT. Drawing the rest from reference TRBV18 and TRBJ2-2, the complete variable domain is NAGVMQNPRHLVRRRGQEARLRCSPMKGHSHVYWYRQLPEEGLKFMVYLQKENIIDESGMPKERFSAEFPKEGPSILRIQQVVRGDSAAYFCASSRYSPRNTGELFFGEGSRLTVL.

The rearrangement joins TRBV19 to TRBJ1-5; D is perhaps TRBD1 (5 bases). Germline lookup yields CDR1 LNHDA and CDR2 SQIVND (reference sequence). The CDR3 is 15 amino acids. Trimming removed 6 bases at V and 7 bases at J, with 19 bases between. This chain's CDR3 is CASSSTPARQQPQHF. In DNA form, the CDR3 reads TGTGCCAGTAGCTCGACCCCGGCCCGACAGCAGCCCCAGCATTTT.

J is TRBJ2-7 and V is TRBV4-3, with unresolved D. The germline V gene has CDR1 LGHNA and CDR2 YSLEER. CDR3 size: 15 residues. V lost 2 bases and J lost 1, with 12 bases in between. The CDR3 DNA reads TGCGCCAGCAGCCAACAGTACGTCCATTCCTACGAGCAGTACTTC. It codes for CASSQQYVHSYEQYF.

V gene TRBV10-3 combines with J gene TRBJ1-4; 10 bases are shared with TRBD1. Germline values: CDR1 ENHRY, CDR2 SYGVKD. V shed 2 bases and J 8 bases; nucleotides not matched to a gene: 5. The CDR3 is 15 amino acids. This CDR3 reads CAISEGGTGDEKLFF. The CDR3 DNA reads TGTGCCATCAGTGAGGGGGGGACAGGGGACGAAAAACTGTTTTTT.

This chain uses TRBV27 with TRBJ2-2; 8 bases agree with TRBD1. Germline V gene data show CDR1 as MNHEY and CDR2 as SMNVEV (reference sequence). Trimming took 7 bases from V and 5 from J; bases not matched to a gene: 6. CDR3 length: 14 amino acids. The CDR3, as DNA: TGTGCCAGCACCCGGACAGGGAGAACCGGGGAGCTGTTTTTT. It is translated as CASTRTGRTGELFF.

The chain is built from TRBV7-8 and TRBJ2-1; the D gene is possibly TRBD1 (5 bases). The ends were cut back, 0 bases at V and 5 bases at J, with 14 bases in the middle. The germline CDR1 and CDR2 sequences are SGHVS and FQNEAQ. This CDR3 has 16 residues. The CDR3 DNA reads as TGTGCCAGCAGCTTAGCAGGGGTCCTGCCCGACAATGAGCAGTTCTTC. It encodes CASSLAGVLPDNEQFF.

The chain has TRBV2 and TRBJ2-7, with unresolved D. Trimming pared 7 bases from V and 2 bases from J, leaving 15 bases between. The CDR3 totals 14 residues. Per the germline V gene, CDR1 is SNHLY and CDR2 is FYNNEI. The CDR3: CASTPRRVAYEQYF. Here the CDR3 DNA reads TGTGCCAGCACCCCGAGAAGGGTAGCCTACGAGCAGTACTTC.

V usage is TRBV5-8 and J usage is TRBJ1-5; D remains unclear. The CDR3 spans 16 residues. Per the germline V gene, CDR1 is SGHTS and CDR2 is YDEGEE. The germline V and J ends were trimmed by 3 bases and 8 bases, with 21 bases remaining between them. CDR3 in DNA: TGTGCCAGCAGCTCCCGTACTTGGACGGCGCTGGAGCCCCAGCATTTT. It is translated as CASSSRTWTALEPQHF. The whole variable domain, remainder taken from reference TRBV5-8 and TRBJ1-5, is EAGVTQSPTHLIKTRGQQATLRCSPISGHTSVYWYQQALGLGLQFLLWYDEGEERNRGNFPPRFSGRQFPNYSSELNVNALELEDSALYLCASSSRTWTALEPQHFGDGTRLSIL.

The chain joins TRBV5-5 to TRBJ2-5; no clear D gene. Trimming pared 0 bases from V and 1 base from J, leaving 13 bases between. Per germline, CDR1 SGHKS and CDR2 YYEKEE (reference sequence). This CDR3 is 16 amino acids long. The CDR3 DNA follows: TGTGCCAGCAGCTTGGTTTCGAATTTCGGCCAAGAGACCCAGTACTTC. It encodes CASSLVSNFGQETQYF.

This clone has only one observation. The chain carries TRBV20-1 and TRBJ1-1, with D possibly being TRBD1 (6 bases). The V gene's germline CDR1 is DFQATT and CDR2 SNEGSKA (reference sequence). The length of the CDR3 is 11 residues. CDR3 sequence reads: CRPLGGTEAFF. CDR3 coding DNA: TGCAGGCCCCTAGGGGGCACTGAAGCTTTCTTT.

The chain employs TRBV18 and TRBJ1-1; 8 bases align to TRBD1. The ends lost 4 bases at V and 1 base at J; junction bases unmatched: 8. CDR1 and CDR2 from the germline V gene are KGHSH and LQKENI. This CDR3 has 16 residues. The CDR3 loop reads CASSQDDRGPNTEAFF. DNA for the CDR3: TGTGCCAGCTCACAGGACGACAGGGGACCGAACACTGAAGCTTTCTTT.

CDR3 loop: CASKRGPDSYEQYF. CDR3 in DNA: TGTGCCAGCAAAAGGGGACCGGACTCCTACGAGCAGTACTTC. The chain couples TRBV2 to TRBJ2-7, with D perhaps matching TRBD1 or TRBD2 (5 bases each). The CDR3 consists of 14 residues. Germline V CDR1 and CDR2: SNHLY, FYNNEI. Trimming removed 7 bases from V and 0 bases from J, with 13 bases in between.

This chain uses TRBV5-4 with TRBJ2-1, with D possibly TRBD2 on 5 matching bases. The V gene lost 1 base and the J gene lost 3 bases, with 8 bases spanning the gap. Germline values: CDR1 SGHNT, CDR2 YYREEE (reference sequence). The CDR3 runs to 14 residues. In nucleotides, the CDR3 is TGTGCCAGCAGCTTGACGGGAAACTACAATGAGCAGTTCTTC. As protein: CASSLTGNYNEQFF.

The chain couples TRBV18 to TRBJ1-6; D unclear. Trimming removed 2 bases from V and 7 bases from J, with 9 bases in between. CDR3 length: 14 amino acids. The V gene's germline CDR1 is KGHSH and CDR2 LQKENI. This chain's CDR3 is CASSPEGANSPLHF. DNA of the CDR3: TGTGCCAGCTCACCAGAGGGCGCGAATTCACCCCTCCACTTT.

J is TRBJ1-3 and V is TRBV6-2 or TRBV6-3; the match to TRBD1 covers 7 bases. CDR3 length: 15 amino acids. Germline V gene sequence: CDR1 MNHEY, CDR2 SVGEGT. J gave up 4 bases and V 6 bases, and 9 bases lay outside the gene matches. CDR3 amino acids: CASSRTGGFGNTIYF. For the CDR3, the DNA is TGTGCCAGCAGCCGGACAGGCGGTTTCGGAAACACCATATATTTT.

The J gene is TRBJ2-3, the V gene TRBV2, with TRBD2 matching over 11 bases. The CDR3 is made up of 13 amino acids. Unmatched junction bases numbered 2, after V lost 6 bases and J lost 6 bases. Germline V gene lookup returns CDR1 SNHLY and CDR2 FYNNEI. This CDR3 is CASRTSGSDTQYF. For the CDR3, the DNA is TGTGCCAGCAGAACTAGCGGGAGTGATACGCAGTATTTT.

This chain uses TRBV2 with TRBJ1-5; the match to TRBD1 covers 8 bases. The CDR3 sequence is 14 residues long. Germline assignment: CDR1 SNHLY and CDR2 FYNNEI. The V segment lost 6 bases and the J segment 4 bases; nucleotides outside the gene matches: 5. The chain's CDR3 is CASRDRDWNQPQHF. The CDR3 DNA follows: TGTGCCAGCAGGGACAGGGATTGGAATCAGCCCCAGCATTTT. Full variable domain (remainder filled in from reference TRBV2 and TRBJ1-5): EPEVTQTPSHQVTQMGQEVILRCVPISNHLYFYWYRQILGQKVEFLVSFYNNEISEKSEIFDDQFSVERPDGSNFTLKIRSTKLEDSAMYFCASRDRDWNQPQHFGDGTRLSIL.

The chain employs TRBV28 and TRBJ1-1, with unresolved D. Trimming stripped 2 bases from V and 0 bases from J, with 10 bases between. CDR1 MDHEN and CDR2 SYDVKM come from the germline V gene. The CDR3 runs to 15 residues. The CDR3 loop reads CASSLGQNLNTEAFF. For the CDR3, the DNA is TGTGCCAGCAGTTTAGGTCAGAATCTGAACACTGAAGCTTTCTTT.

In its sample, this clone was seen once. The chain carries TRBV28 and TRBJ2-5, with 9 bases fitting TRBD1. The germline gives CDR1 MDHEN, CDR2 SYDVKM. J gave up 5 bases and V 5 bases, and 9 bases lay outside the gene matches. The CDR3 is 15 amino acids. The CDR3, as DNA: TGTGCCAGCAGTGGCACCGGGACAGGGTATGAGACCCAGTACTTC. This encodes CASSGTGTGYETQYF. Drawing the rest from reference TRBV28 and TRBJ2-5, the complete variable domain is DVKVTQSSRYLVKRTGEKVFLECVQDMDHENMFWYRQDPGLGLRLIYFSYDVKMKEKGDIPEGYSVSREKKERFSLILESASTNQTSMYLCASSGTGTGYETQYFGPGTRLLVL.